The source of this TCR beta chain is a study of cytomegalovirus exposure and HLA in healthy donors. Study-wide points: Because they were indistinguishable, some V segments, including TRBV6-2 and TRBV6-3, were excluded.

The CDR3 sequence is 16 residues long. The germline CDR1 and CDR2 sequences are SGHTS and YDEGEE. Trimming left V 6 bases short and J 1 base short, with 19 bases between. The study ran its PCR with 60 Vbeta and 13 Jbeta primers. Sequencing was performed with immunoSEQ multiplex PCR; in TCRdb, only in-frame clones are kept and a portion is missing. The profile shows some 130,000 clones, 60% to 85% of them singletons. Note on this clone: Its target is not known.

The chain is built from TRBV5-8 and TRBJ1-1; D is uncertain. The sequenced material came from PBMCs. This receptor was identified in a woman aged 40 to 50 in good health and CMV-seronegative. The CDR3 loop reads CASTQTWARQNTEAFF. CDR3 DNA: TGTGCCAGCACCCAGACCTGGGCCAGACAGAACACTGAAGCTTTCTTT.